This T cell receptor beta chain was profiled in a study of cytotoxic CD8 clonotypes in ibrutinib-treated CLL (dated by TCRdb to the early 2020s). Study-wide context: The cohort included around 16 treatment-naive and roughly 10 relapsed/refractory patients; roughly 17 were IGHV unmutated. Responses were partial in some 24 patients and complete in 2; after median approximately 66 months follow-up, roughly 14 stayed in remission and some twelve progressed. Response samples were obtained after a median of roughly 13 months of treatment, with a range of roughly 6 to 36 months. On average, each sample had roughly 260,000 productive templates and tens of thousands of productive rearrangements. Of the 90 or so participants in the trial, approximately 26 had longitudinal samples available. Cryopreserved peripheral blood mononuclear cells were collected before treatment, at response, and at either disease progression or sustained remission. Study-wide findings and limitations: Lymph node repertoires were not examined, and the timing of sampling was not matched between patients in sustained remission and those whose disease progressed. At baseline, clonality was higher than in age-matched healthy donors and showed a strong correlation with circulating CD8+ T-cell counts. Public clonotypes were rare and either shrank or stayed stable during treatment, and the rise in clonality at ibrutinib response reflected expansion of private clonotypes. An increase in clonality was observed at ibrutinib response, with clonality remaining stable during sustained remission and falling back toward baseline at progression.

For TCR beta library preparation, 1.5 to 2 micrograms of genomic DNA were extracted from the cryopreserved PBMCs. Longitudinal blood samples from CLL patients on ibrutinib monotherapy were analyzed using high-throughput TCR beta sequencing. The patients took part in an open-label, single-center phase 2 trial of ibrutinib monotherapy. The CDR3, cysteine through phenylalanine, is 14 amino acids long. Of all the DNA, just the CDR3 is kept, 42 bases in frame from base 1. In the germline V gene, CDR1 corresponds to MGHRA and CDR2 to YSYEKL. Between the V and J ends, shortened by 0 bases and 6 bases respectively, the junction contains 12 bases. In the case of this clone: Which antigen it targets is not known. Base qualities are missing; no much larger clone stands one base away.

The goal of deep resolution MiSeq sequencing was a depth between 1 in 1 million and 1 in 200,000 T cells, and coverage averaged 10x per clonotype. The immunoSEQ hsTCRB Kit was used to generate TCR beta libraries. The study's processing was this. Data were analyzed with ImmunoSEQ Data Assistant and ImmunoSEQ Analyzer, with V, D and J genes assigned per IMGT definitions. Clonality, which ranges from 0 to 1, was calculated as one minus the normalized Shannon entropy of productive rearrangement frequencies. Public clonotype analysis was restricted to overrepresented clonotypes comprising at least 0.05% of each patient's repertoire. Some twelve repertoires from age-matched healthy donors, obtained from immuneACCESS, served as clonality controls. TCRdb took this table from immuneACCESS and kept in-frame rearrangements with V and J called. Such tables lack part of the clones; where checked against another copy, unresolved V genes explain under half of the gap, and the rest is unexplained. The V and J calls and clone size are taken from that table; D and trimming were inferred from the DNA. This sample comprises approximately 23,000 clones, approximately 77% of them detected only once. Approximately 6.9% of the sample belongs to the ten largest clones.

The chain joins TRBV4-1 to TRBJ2-7, with the D gene call left open. The sequencing here drew on PBMCs, taken before ibrutinib treatment. This TCR was recovered from a human donor with chronic lymphocytic leukemia. This receptor carries the CDR3 CASSQEAHHGEQYF. The DNA sequence reads TGCGCCAGCAGCCAAGAGGCCCACCACGGCGAGCAGTACTTC.